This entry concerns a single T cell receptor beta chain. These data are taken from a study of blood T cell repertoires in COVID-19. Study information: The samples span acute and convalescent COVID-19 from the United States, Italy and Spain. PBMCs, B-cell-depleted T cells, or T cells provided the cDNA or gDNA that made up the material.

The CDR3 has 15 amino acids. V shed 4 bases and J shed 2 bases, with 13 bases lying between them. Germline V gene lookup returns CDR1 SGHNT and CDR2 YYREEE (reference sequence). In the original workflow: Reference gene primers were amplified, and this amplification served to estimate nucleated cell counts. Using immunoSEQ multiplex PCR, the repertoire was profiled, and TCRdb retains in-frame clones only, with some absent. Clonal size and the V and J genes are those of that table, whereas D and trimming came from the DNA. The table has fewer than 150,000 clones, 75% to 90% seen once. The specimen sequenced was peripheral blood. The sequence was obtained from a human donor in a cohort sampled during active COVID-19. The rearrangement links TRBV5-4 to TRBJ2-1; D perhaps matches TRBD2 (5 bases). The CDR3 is CASSTDSNTYNEQFF. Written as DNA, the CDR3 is TGTGCCAGCAGCACGGACTCGAATACCTACAATGAGCAGTTCTTC.